The 17 T cell receptor beta chains in this list originate from one sample, sequenced in a study of naive and memory T cell subsets. An equimolar mix of two oligonucleotides served as the beta constant-region primer for TRBC1 and TRBC2. Four rounds of PCR amplified the ligated cDNA using nested alpha and beta constant-region primers plus SP2. One entry per CDR3 protein, called by TCRdb with MiXCR from the UMI-ligation and nested PCR reads. The sample includes about 150,000 distinct CDR3 sequences, 22% seen only once; the top ten take approximately 0.1%. Notes on the study in general: Especially in CD8 cells, naive repertoires contained a few larger clonotypes, possibly CD45RA-re-expressing memory cells.

These TCRs' antigens remain unknown. The sample was naive CD4+ T cells from blood. These receptors came from a human donor in good health.

This clonotype has just a few counts. The chain links TRBV12-3 or TRBV12-4 to TRBJ2-1; D remains ambiguous. The CDR3 has 14 amino acids. Trimming cost V 6 bases and J 0 bases, with 9 bases left between them. DNA for the CDR3: TGTGCCAGCAGCCCGTGGGGCTCCTACAATGAGCAGTTCTTC. Its protein product is CASSPWGSYNEQFF.

In this sample, this clonotype turned up many times. At one end, the junction sequence differs from germline, possibly due to a read error. The chain recombines TRBV7-7 with TRBJ2-5; D is undetermined. CDR3 length: 15 amino acids. Looked up from germline, CDR1 is SSHAT and CDR2 is FNYEAQ (reference sequence). CDR3 residues: CASSLGQQQKETQYF. The CDR3 nucleotides read TGTGCTAGCAGCTTAGGGCAGCAGCAGAAAGAGACCCAGTACTTC.

This clonotype was detected only a few times. This rearrangement joins TRBV7-2 to TRBJ1-5; D remains ambiguous. Germline-derived CDR1 and CDR2 are SGHTA and FQGNSA. V lost 5 bases, J lost 1 base, and 12 bases lay in between. The CDR3 covers 15 residues. In nucleotides, the CDR3 is TGTGCCAGCAGCCCCTCTGTGGGGAGCAATCAGCCCCAGCATTTT. Its translation: CASSPSVGSNQPQHF. The variable domain in full, completed from reference TRBV7-2 and TRBJ1-5, reads GAGVSQSPSNKVTEKGKDVELRCDPISGHTALYWYRQSLGQGLEFLIYFQGNSAPDKSGLPSDRFSAERTGGSVSTLTIQRTQQEDSAVYLCASSPSVGSNQPQHFGDGTRLSIL.

This rearrangement joins TRBV27 to TRBJ2-7, with TRBD1 matching 8 bases. The V gene's germline CDR1 is MNHEY and CDR2 SMNVEV (reference sequence). The CDR3 has 11 residues. V lost 8 bases, J lost 5 bases, and 2 bases stayed unmatched. CDR3 amino acids: CASGRGHEQYF. CDR3 DNA: TGTGCCAGCGGCAGGGGGCACGAGCAGTACTTC.

In this sample, this clonotype turned up many times. The chain couples TRBV4-3 to TRBJ2-3; 11 bases match TRBD2. Germline CDR1 and CDR2: LGHNA and YSLEER. With 0 bases clipped from V and 5 bases from J, the junction kept 4 bases outside the gene matches. CDR3 length: 16 amino acids. The CDR3 here is CASSQEGLAGGDTQYF. The CDR3 DNA follows: TGCGCCAGCAGCCAAGAGGGGCTAGCGGGAGGAGATACGCAGTATTTT.

This clonotype has more than one count but fewer than ten. J is TRBJ1-5 and V is TRBV19; 8 nucleotides align to TRBD1. This CDR3 has 16 amino acids. J was trimmed by 2 bases and V by 3 bases; bases with no gene match: 6. The germline gives CDR1 LNHDA, CDR2 SQIVND (reference sequence). For the CDR3, the DNA is TGTGCCAGTAGTATGAGGACAGGGATGGGCAATCAGCCCCAGCATTTT. It translates to CASSMRTGMGNQPQHF.

The rearrangement links TRBV5-1 to TRBJ2-7, with TRBD1 identical over 9 bases. With 8 bases clipped from V and 5 bases from J, the junction kept 17 bases outside the gene matches. The CDR3 is made up of 16 amino acids. Germline V CDR1 and CDR2: SGHRS, YFSETQ. This CDR3 reads CASSRTGTGFKDEQYF. The CDR3 nucleotides read TGCGCCAGTTCACGAACCGGGACAGGGTTTAAGGACGAGCAGTACTTC. The full variable domain, completed using reference TRBV5-1 and TRBJ2-7, is KAGVTQTPRYLIKTRGQQVTLSCSPISGHRSVSWYQQTPGQGLQFLFEYFSETQRNKGNFPGRFSGRQFSNSRSEMNVSTLELGDSALYLCASSRTGTGFKDEQYFGPGTRLTVT.

This clonotype was counted only a few times. The chain has TRBV29-1 and TRBJ2-6; unclear D gene. CDR1 and CDR2 from the germline V gene are SQVTM and ANQGSEA. Trimming took off 1 base at V and 0 bases at J, with 1 base between the two ends. The CDR3 is 13 residues long. The CDR3 DNA reads as TGCAGCGTTGAAGGCTCTGGGGCCAACGTCCTGACTTTC. Encoded protein: CSVEGSGANVLTF.

V gene TRBV7-2 combines with J gene TRBJ2-3; 8 bases are shared with TRBD1. The CDR3 totals 19 residues. V gave up 0 bases and J gave up 0 bases; unmatched junction bases: 11. The germline V gene has CDR1 SGHTA and CDR2 FQGNSA. Here the CDR3 DNA reads TGTGCCAGCAGCTTAGCGAGCCCAGGACAGGGAACTAGCACAGATACGCAGTATTTT. It translates to CASSLASPGQGTSTDTQYF. Looking up the rest from reference TRBV7-2 and TRBJ2-3 gives the full variable domain: GAGVSQSPSNKVTEKGKDVELRCDPISGHTALYWYRQSLGQGLEFLIYFQGNSAPDKSGLPSDRFSAERTGGSVSTLTIQRTQQEDSAVYLCASSLASPGQGTSTDTQYFGPGTRLTVL.

This clonotype was observed many times. The chain employs TRBV5-5 and TRBJ1-1, with D unclear. Germline-derived CDR1 and CDR2 are SGHKS and YYEKEE (reference sequence). The CDR3 loop spans 13 amino acids. The V and J ends lost 4 bases and 4 bases respectively, with 11 bases between them. CDR3 region: CASSPRLGTEAFF. The CDR3, as DNA: TGTGCCAGCAGCCCCAGGCTAGGCACTGAAGCTTTCTTT.

The rearrangement uses TRBV19 and TRBJ1-5, with TRBD1 as a possible D gene (6 bases). This CDR3 region has 14 residues. Germline V gives CDR1 LNHDA, CDR2 SQIVND (reference sequence). The germline V and J ends were trimmed by 4 bases and 6 bases, with 13 bases remaining between them. The CDR3 DNA reads TGTGCCAGTAGTACAACAGGGTCGTCTCAGCCCCAGCATTTT. Translating it yields CASSTTGSSQPQHF.

The rearrangement links TRBV20-1 to TRBJ2-7; D gene unclear. Germline CDR1 reads DFQATT; CDR2 reads SNEGSKA (reference sequence). Trimming took 1 base from V and 3 from J, leaving 13 bases between them. CDR3 length: 14 residues. Written as DNA, the CDR3 is TGCAGTGCTAGAGCGGCAGGAAAAGACTACGAGCAGTACTTC. Its protein is CSARAAGKDYEQYF.

The sample holds a few counts of this clonotype. This chain joins TRBV20-1 and TRBJ2-1; 10 nucleotides line up with TRBD2. Germline V gene data show CDR1 as DFQATT and CDR2 as SNEGSKA (reference sequence). This CDR3 has 15 residues. J gave up 4 bases and V 2 bases, and 5 bases lay outside the gene matches. In DNA form, the CDR3 reads TGCAGTGCTAGAAAGCTAGCGGGAGCTTACAATGAGCAGTTCTTC. This gives the protein CSARKLAGAYNEQFF.

The chain uses TRBV5-1 and TRBJ2-7; possible D gene TRBD2, 5 bases. CDR3 length: 14 residues. The germline V gene has CDR1 SGHRS and CDR2 YFSETQ. V was trimmed by 1 base and J by 1 base, leaving 9 bases between them. The DNA for the CDR3 is TGCGCCAGCAGCTTGTTTGCGGGTTCCTACGAGCAGTACTTC. It translates to CASSLFAGSYEQYF.

This clonotype was detected only a few times. V usage is TRBV6-2 or TRBV6-3 and J usage is TRBJ2-3; D call uncertain. The CDR3 is made up of 14 amino acids. V lost 4 bases and J lost 6, with 14 bases in between. Germline V CDR1 and CDR2: MNHEY, SVGEGT. The CDR3 bases are TGTGCCAGCAGTTTTCACGTAAAGTCCGATACGCAGTATTTT. Translation: CASSFHVKSDTQYF.

This chain uses TRBV28 with TRBJ2-7; D not certain. The CDR3 is made up of 13 amino acids. Germline CDR1 and CDR2: MDHEN and SYDVKM. Between the trimmed V and J ends, which lost 10 bases and 3 bases, there was a span of 16 bases. In DNA, the CDR3 is TGTGCCACCGCTCTCGGGTTCGGCTACGAGCAGTACTTC. It translates to CATALGFGYEQYF.

The chain is built from TRBV4-2 and TRBJ2-1; 10 bases match TRBD2. Trimming removed 0 bases from V and 6 bases from J; junction bases left unmatched: 11. CDR1 and CDR2 (germline): LGHNA, YNFKEQ. The CDR3 runs to 18 residues. This CDR3 is CASSQDFGFGTSVNEQFF. CDR3 DNA: TGTGCCAGCAGCCAAGATTTCGGTTTCGGGACTAGCGTCAATGAGCAGTTCTTC.